This T cell receptor beta chain was profiled in a study of radiation and T cells in renal cell carcinoma. Findings and caveats of the study: Without pretreatment biopsies, baseline tumor clonotype presence was undetermined. From baseline, blood top tumor clonotypes peaked at 2 weeks post-radiation.

Using immunoSEQ multiplex PCR, the repertoire was profiled, and TCRdb retains in-frame clones only, with some absent. Altogether around 160,000 clones are present, 88% being singletons, with the ten largest covering roughly 4%. The sample's time point: baseline pretreatment blood. Treatment in this sample: 15 Gy SBRT to primary tumor, nephrectomy 4 weeks later. Serial blood draws occurred at baseline and 2 and 4 weeks post-SBRT. About this clone itself: The target antigen is unknown.

The germline V gene has CDR1 SQVTM and CDR2 ANQGSEA. This CDR3 has 13 residues. After removal of 2 bases from V and 8 bases from J, the junction contained 8 bases not matched to a gene. The receptor comes from a woman in her seventies with renal cell carcinoma. The rearrangement links TRBV29-1 to TRBJ1-2, with 7 positions matching TRBD1. The sequences come from blood, collected from a patient whose treatment included radiotherapy and nephrectomy. The CDR3 bases are TGCAGCGTTGAAACGGAGGGGGCAAGAGGCTACACCTTC. Its protein product is CSVETEGARGYTF.